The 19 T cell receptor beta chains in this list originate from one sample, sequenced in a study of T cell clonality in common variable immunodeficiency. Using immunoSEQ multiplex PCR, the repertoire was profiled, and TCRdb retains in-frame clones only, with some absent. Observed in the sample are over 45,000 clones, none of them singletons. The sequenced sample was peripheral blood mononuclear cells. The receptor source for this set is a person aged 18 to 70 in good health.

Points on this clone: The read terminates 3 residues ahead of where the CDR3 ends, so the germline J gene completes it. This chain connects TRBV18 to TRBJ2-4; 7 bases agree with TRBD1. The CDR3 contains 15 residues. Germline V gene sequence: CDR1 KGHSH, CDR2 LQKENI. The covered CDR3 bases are TGTGCCAGCTCACCTGGGACAGCCTCGCTCTATGGT. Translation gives CASSPGTASLYG. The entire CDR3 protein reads CASSPGTASLYGQYF. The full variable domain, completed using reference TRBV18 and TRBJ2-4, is NAGVMQNPRHLVRRRGQEARLRCSPMKGHSHVYWYRQLPEEGLKFMVYLQKENIIDESGMPKERFSAEFPKEGPSILRIQQVVRGDSAAYFCASSPGTASLYGQYFGAGTRLSVL.

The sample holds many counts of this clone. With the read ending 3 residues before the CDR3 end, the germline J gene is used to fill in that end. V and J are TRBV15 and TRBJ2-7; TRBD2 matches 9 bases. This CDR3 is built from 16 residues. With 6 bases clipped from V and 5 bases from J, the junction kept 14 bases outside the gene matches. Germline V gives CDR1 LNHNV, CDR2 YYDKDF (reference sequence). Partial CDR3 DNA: TGTGCCACCAGTTCTGGCGGGGGGGCCCTGGGAAACGAG. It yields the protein CATSSGGGALGNE. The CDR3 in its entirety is CATSSGGGALGNEQYF.

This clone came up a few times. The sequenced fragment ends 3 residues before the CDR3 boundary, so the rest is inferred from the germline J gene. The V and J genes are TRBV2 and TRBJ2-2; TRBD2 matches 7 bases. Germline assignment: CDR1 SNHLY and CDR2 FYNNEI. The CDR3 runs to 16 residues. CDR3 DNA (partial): TGTGCCAGCAGTGATGTGGCGCGGGGGAGGGACGAAAAG. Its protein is CASSDVARGRDEK. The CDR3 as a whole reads CASSDVARGRDEKLFF.

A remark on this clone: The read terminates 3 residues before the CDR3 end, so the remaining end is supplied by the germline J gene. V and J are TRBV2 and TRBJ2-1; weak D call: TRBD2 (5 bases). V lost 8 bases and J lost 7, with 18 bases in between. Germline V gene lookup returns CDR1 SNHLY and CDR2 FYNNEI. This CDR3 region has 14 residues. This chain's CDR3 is CASEEDSIGNEQFF. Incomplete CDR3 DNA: TGTGCCAGCGAGGAGGACTCTATAGGGAATGAG.

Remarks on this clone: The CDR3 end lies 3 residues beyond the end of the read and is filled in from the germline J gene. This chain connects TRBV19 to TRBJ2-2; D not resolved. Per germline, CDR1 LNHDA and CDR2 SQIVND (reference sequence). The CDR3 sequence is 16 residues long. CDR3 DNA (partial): TGTGCCAGTAGTATTTCGGTCGGCCGAACTAATGAAAAG. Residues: CASSISVGRTNEK. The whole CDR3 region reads CASSISVGRTNEKLFF.

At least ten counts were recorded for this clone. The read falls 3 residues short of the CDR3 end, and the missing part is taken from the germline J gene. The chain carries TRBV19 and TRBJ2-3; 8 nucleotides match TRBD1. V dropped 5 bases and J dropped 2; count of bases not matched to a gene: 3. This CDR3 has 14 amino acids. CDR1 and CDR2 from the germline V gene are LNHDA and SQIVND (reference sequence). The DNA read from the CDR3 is TGTGCCAGTAGTTCGGACAGGGCCACAGATACG. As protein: CASSSDRATDT. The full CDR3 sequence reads CASSSDRATDTQYF.

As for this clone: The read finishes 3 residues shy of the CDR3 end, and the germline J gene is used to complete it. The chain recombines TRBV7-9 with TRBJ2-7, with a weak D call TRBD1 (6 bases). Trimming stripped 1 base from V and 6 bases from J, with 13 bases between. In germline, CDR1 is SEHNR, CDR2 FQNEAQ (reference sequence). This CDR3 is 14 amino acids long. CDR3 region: CASSLGGTGIEQYF. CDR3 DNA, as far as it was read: TGTGCCAGCAGCTTAGGGGGAACAGGGATCGAG.

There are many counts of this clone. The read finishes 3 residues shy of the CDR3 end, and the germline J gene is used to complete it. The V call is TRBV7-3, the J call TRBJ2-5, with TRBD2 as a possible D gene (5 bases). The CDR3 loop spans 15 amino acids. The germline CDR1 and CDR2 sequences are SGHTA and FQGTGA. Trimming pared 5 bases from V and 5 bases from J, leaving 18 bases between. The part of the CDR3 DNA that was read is TGTGCCAGCAGCCAACGGGGTGGGCTCGGGGAGACC. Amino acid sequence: CASSQRGGLGET. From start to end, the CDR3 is CASSQRGGLGETQYF.

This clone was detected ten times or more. CDR3 residues: CASGLLGGNQPQHF. The sequenced part of the CDR3 DNA is TGTGCTAGTGGTTTGCTAGGGGGCAATCAGCCC. V gene TRBV12-5 combines with J gene TRBJ1-5; tentative D call: TRBD1 (5 bases). Read data end 3 residues before the CDR3 end; the end is taken from the germline J gene. The CDR3 totals 14 residues. Germline-derived CDR1 and CDR2 are LGHNT and FRNRAP. V lost 2 bases to trimming and J lost 2 bases, with 7 bases between them.

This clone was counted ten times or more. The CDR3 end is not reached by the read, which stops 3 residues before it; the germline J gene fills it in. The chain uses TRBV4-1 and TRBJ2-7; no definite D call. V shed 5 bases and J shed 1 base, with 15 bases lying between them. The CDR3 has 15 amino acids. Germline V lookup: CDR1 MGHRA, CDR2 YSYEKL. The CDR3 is CASSGLRDFSYEQYF. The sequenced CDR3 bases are TGCGCCAGCAGCGGTTTAAGAGACTTTTCCTACGAG.

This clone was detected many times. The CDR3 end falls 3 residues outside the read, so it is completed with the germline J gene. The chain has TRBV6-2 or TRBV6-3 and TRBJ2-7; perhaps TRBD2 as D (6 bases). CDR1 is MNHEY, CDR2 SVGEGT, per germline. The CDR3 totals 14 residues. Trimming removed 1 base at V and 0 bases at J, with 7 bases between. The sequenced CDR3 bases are TGTGCCAGCAGTTACTTAGCGGTCTCCTACGAG. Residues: CASSYLAVSYE. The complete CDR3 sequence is CASSYLAVSYEQYF.

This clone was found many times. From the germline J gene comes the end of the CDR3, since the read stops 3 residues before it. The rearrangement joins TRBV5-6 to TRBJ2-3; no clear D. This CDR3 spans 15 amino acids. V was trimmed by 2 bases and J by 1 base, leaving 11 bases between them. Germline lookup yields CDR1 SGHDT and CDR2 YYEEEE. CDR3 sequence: CASSLAATGTDTQYF. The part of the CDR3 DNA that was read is TGTGCCAGCAGCTTAGCAGCGACCGGCACAGATACG.

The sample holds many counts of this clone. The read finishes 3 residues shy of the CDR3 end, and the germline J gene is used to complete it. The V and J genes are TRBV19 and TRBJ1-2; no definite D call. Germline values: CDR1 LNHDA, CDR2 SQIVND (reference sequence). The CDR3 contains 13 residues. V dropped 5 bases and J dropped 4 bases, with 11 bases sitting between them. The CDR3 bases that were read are TGTGCCAGTAGTCTGGCTTCTAGCTATGGC. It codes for CASSLASSYG. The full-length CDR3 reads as CASSLASSYGYTF.

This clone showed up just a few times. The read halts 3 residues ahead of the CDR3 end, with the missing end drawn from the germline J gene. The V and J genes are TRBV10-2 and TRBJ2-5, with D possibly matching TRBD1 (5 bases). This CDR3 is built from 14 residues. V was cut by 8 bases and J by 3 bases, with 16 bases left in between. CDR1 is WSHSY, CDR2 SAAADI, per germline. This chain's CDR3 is CASGQGRVKETQYF. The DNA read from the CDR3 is TGCGCCAGCGGCCAGGGTCGGGTGAAAGAGACC.

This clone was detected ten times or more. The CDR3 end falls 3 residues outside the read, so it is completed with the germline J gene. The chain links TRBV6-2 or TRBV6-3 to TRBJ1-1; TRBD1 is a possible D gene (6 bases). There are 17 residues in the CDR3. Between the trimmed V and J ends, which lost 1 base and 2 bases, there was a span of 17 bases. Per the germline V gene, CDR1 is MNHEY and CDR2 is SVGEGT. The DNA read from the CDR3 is TGTGCCAGCAGTTACTTCAGAGCCGGGACACAAAACACTGAA. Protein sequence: CASSYFRAGTQNTE. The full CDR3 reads CASSYFRAGTQNTEAFF.

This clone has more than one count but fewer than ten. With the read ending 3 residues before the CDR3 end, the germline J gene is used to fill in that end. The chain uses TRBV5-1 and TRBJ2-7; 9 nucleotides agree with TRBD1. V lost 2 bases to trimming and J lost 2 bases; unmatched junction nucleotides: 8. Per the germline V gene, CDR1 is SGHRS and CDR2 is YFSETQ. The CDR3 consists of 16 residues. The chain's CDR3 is CASSLGRDRVTYEQYF. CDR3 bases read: TGCGCCAGCAGCTTAGGGCGGGACAGGGTAACCTACGAG.

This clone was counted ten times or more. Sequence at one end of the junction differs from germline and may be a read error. Partial CDR3 DNA: TGTGCTAGCAGCTTAGAACTAGCGGGAGATGATACG. Protein: CASSLELAGDDT. In full, the CDR3 is CASSLELAGDDTQYF. The chain has TRBV7-7 and TRBJ2-3, with 11 bases matching TRBD2. The CDR3 end is not reached by the read, which stops 3 residues before it; the germline J gene fills it in. The CDR3 covers 15 residues. Looked up from germline, CDR1 is SSHAT and CDR2 is FNYEAQ (reference sequence).

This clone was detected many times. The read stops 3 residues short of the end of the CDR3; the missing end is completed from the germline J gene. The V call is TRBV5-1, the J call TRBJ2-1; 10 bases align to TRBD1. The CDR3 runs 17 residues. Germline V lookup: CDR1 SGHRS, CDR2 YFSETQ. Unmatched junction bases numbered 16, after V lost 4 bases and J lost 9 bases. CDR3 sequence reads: CASSHGLERDRGGEQFF. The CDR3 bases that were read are TGCGCCAGCAGCCATGGACTAGAAAGGGACAGGGGTGGTGAG.

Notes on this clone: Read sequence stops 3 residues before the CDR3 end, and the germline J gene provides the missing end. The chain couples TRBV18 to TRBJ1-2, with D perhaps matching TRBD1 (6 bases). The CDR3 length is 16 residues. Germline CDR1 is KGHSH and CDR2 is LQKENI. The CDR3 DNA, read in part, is TGTGCCAGCTCACCCTACCTTGCAGGGGCCGAGGGGGGC. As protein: CASSPYLAGAEGG. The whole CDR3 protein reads CASSPYLAGAEGGYTF. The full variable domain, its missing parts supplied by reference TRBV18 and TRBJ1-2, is NAGVMQNPRHLVRRRGQEARLRCSPMKGHSHVYWYRQLPEEGLKFMVYLQKENIIDESGMPKERFSAEFPKEGPSILRIQQVVRGDSAAYFCASSPYLAGAEGGYTFGSGTRLTVV.